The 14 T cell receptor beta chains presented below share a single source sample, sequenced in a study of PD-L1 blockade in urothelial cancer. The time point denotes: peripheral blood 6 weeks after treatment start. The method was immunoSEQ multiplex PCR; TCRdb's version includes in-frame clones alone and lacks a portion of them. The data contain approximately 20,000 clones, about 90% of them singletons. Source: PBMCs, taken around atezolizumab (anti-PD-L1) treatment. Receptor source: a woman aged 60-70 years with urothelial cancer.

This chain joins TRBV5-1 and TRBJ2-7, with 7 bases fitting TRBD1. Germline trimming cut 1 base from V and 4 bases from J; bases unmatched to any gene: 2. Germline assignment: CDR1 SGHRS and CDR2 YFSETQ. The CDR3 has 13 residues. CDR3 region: CASSLSQGYEQYF. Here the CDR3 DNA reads TGCGCCAGCAGCTTGTCACAGGGGTACGAGCAGTACTTC.

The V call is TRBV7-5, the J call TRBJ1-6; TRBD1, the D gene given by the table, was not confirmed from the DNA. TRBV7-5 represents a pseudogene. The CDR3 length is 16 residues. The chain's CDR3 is CARSLVFHTQDSPLHF. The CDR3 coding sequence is TGTGCCAGAAGCTTAGTTTTCCATACACAGGATTCACCCCTCCACTTT.

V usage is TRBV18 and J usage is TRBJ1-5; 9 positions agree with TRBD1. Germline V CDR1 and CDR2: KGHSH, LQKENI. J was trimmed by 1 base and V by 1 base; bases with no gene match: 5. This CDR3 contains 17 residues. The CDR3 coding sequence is TGTGCCAGCTCACCACTCGCTACAGGGGGCAGCAATCAGCCCCAGCATTTT. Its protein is CASSPLATGGSNQPQHF.

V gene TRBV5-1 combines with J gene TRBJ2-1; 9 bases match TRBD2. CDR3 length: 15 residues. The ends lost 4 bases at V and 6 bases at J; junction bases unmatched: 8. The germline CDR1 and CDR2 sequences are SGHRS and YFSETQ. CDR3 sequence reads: CASSPLAGLSNEQFF. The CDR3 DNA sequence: TGCGCCAGCAGCCCACTAGCGGGCTTATCCAATGAGCAGTTCTTC.

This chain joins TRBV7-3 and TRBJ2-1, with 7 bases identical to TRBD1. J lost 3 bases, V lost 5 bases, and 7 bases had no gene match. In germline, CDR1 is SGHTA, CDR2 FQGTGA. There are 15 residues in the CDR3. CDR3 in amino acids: CASSRSGTDYNEQFF. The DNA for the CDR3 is TGTGCCAGCAGCCGCTCCGGGACAGACTACAATGAGCAGTTCTTC.

CDR3 sequence reads: CASSPGTGAGETQYF. Here the CDR3 DNA reads TGCGCCAGCAGTCCAGGGACTGGTGCGGGAGAGACCCAGTACTTC. The chain employs TRBV4-3 and TRBJ2-5; maybe TRBD2 (6 bases). Trimming removed 6 bases at V and 4 bases at J, with 18 bases between. Germline loops: CDR1 LGHNA, CDR2 YSLEER. This CDR3 spans 15 amino acids.

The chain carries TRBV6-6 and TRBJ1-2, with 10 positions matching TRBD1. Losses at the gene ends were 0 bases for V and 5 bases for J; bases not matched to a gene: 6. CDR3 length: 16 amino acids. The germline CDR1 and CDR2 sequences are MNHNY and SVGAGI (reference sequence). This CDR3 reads CASSYSGTGDLYGYTF. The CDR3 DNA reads TGTGCCAGCAGTTACTCGGGGACAGGGGATTTATATGGCTACACCTTC.

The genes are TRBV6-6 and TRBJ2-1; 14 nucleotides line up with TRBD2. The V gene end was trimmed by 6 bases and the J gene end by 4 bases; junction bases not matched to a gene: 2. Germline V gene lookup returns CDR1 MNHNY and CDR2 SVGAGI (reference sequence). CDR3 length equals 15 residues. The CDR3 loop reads CASSWTSGGYNEQFF. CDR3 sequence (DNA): TGTGCCAGCAGCTGGACTAGCGGGGGGTACAATGAGCAGTTCTTC.

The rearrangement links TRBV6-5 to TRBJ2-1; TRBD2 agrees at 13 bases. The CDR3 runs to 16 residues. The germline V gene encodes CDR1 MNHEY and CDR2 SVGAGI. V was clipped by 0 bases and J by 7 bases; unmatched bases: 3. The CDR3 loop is CASSYSKTSGGNEQFF. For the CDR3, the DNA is TGTGCCAGCAGTTACTCGAAGACTAGCGGGGGGAATGAGCAGTTCTTC.

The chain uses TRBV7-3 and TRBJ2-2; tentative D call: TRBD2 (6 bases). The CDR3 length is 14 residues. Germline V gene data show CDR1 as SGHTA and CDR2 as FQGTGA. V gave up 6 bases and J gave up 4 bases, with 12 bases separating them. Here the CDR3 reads CASSYQGGTGELFF. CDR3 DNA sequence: TGTGCCAGCAGTTACCAGGGAGGCACCGGGGAGCTGTTTTTT.

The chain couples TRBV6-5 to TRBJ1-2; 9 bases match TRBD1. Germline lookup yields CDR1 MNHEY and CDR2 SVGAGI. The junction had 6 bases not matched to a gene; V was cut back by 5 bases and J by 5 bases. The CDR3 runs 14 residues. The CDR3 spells CASSVTGGEYGYTF. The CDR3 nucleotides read TGTGCCAGCAGTGTAACAGGGGGCGAATATGGCTACACCTTC.

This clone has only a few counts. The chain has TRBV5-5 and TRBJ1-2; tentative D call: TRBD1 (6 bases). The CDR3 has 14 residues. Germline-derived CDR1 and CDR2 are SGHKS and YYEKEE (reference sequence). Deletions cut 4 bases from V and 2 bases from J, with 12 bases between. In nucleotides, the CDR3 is TGTGCCAGCAGCCTCGCGACAGGCAACTATGGCTACACCTTC. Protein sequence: CASSLATGNYGYTF.

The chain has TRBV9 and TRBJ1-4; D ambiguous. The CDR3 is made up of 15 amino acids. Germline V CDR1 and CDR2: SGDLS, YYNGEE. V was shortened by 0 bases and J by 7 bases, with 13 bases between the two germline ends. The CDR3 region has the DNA TGTGCCAGCAGCGTAGGCTTACAGCGGGGTGAAAAACTGTTTTTT. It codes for CASSVGLQRGEKLFF.

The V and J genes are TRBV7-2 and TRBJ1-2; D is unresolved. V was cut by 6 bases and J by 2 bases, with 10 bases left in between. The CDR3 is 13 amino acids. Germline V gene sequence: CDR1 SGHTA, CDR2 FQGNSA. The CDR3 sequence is CASSNGRNYGYTF. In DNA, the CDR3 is TGTGCCAGCAGTAATGGCAGAAACTATGGCTACACCTTC.